The next 5 T cell receptor beta chains were all read from a single sample in a study of CD8 T cells in Susac syndrome. The RNA input was roughly 0.45 to 1 ug, and it was reverse transcribed with random hexamers. Each CDR3 protein gets one entry after TCRdb re-called the immunoSEQ multiplex PCR reads with MiXCR. The sample lists 100,000 to 150,000 distinct CDR3 sequences, 75% to 90% occurring once. The sample comprised CD8+ T cells from PBMCs. These receptors came from a human donor with multiple sclerosis.

V is TRBV6-1 and J is TRBJ1-2; 11 positions match TRBD1. The germline CDR1 and CDR2 sequences are MNHNS and SASEGT. CDR3 length equals 17 residues. J gave up 6 bases and V 5 bases, and 14 bases lay outside the gene matches. In DNA form, the CDR3 reads TGTGCCAGCAGTCCATTACCCCCGGACAGGGGGCATCATGGCTACACCTTC. As protein: CASSPLPPDRGHHGYTF.

The chain employs TRBV6-1 and TRBJ1-4; TRBD1 aligns across 10 bases. Germline V CDR1 and CDR2: MNHNS, SASEGT. The CDR3 loop spans 16 amino acids. V lost 5 bases to trimming and J lost 6 bases; unmatched junction nucleotides: 9. CDR3 amino acids: CASSSDRGRDDEKLFF. The CDR3 DNA follows: TGTGCCAGCAGTAGTGACAGGGGGCGGGATGATGAAAAACTGTTTTTT.

CDR3: CASSLAHLAEAFF. The CDR3 region has the DNA TGTGCCAGCAGTTTAGCCCATCTTGCGGAGGCTTTCTTT. This sequence joins TRBV12-3 or TRBV12-4 and TRBJ1-1; no definite D call. The CDR3 is 13 residues long. V was pared by 0 bases and J by 11 bases, with 13 bases between.

This clonotype was observed a few times. DNA of the CDR3: TGTGCCAGCAGTCAAAGCGGGTTGACGGACGAGCAGTACTTC. Amino acids: CASSQSGLTDEQYF. The rearrangement uses TRBV6-1 and TRBJ2-7, with D possibly TRBD2 on 6 matching bases. Germline V gene lookup returns CDR1 MNHNS and CDR2 SASEGT. The CDR3 is made up of 14 amino acids. Trimming removed 5 bases at V and 5 bases at J, with 16 bases between.

The chain joins TRBV20-1 to TRBJ2-7; 7 positions match TRBD2. V was clipped by 5 bases and J by 0 bases; unmatched bases: 10. CDR3 length: 15 amino acids. Germline lookup yields CDR1 DFQATT and CDR2 SNEGSKA (reference sequence). The CDR3 loop reads CSALGGVGTSYEQYF. The CDR3 nucleotides are TGCAGTGCTTTGGGAGGGGTCGGAACCTCCTACGAGCAGTACTTC.